Listed below are T cell receptor beta chains from one sample, sequenced in a study of cytomegalovirus exposure and HLA in healthy donors. Here immunoSEQ multiplex PCR was the method, and the copy in TCRdb shows in-frame clones only, minus some. The sample lists 170,000 or so clones, about four fifths seen once, with 1% in the top ten. The material sequenced was PBMCs. These receptors were obtained from a woman in her fifties or sixties in good health and CMV-seropositive. CDR3s include the opening cysteine and the closing phenylalanine or tryptophan.

>TRBV29-1
CSVLTVSNQPQHF
>TRBV11-3
CASSLRRSGRSYNEQFF
>TRBV18
CASSGTDAGRSPLHF
>TRBV28
CATRTAPRNTEAFF
>TRBV5-8
CASSLGAGSSYNEQFF
>TRBV10-3
CAISDLPGQPQHF
>TRBV6-5
CASSHRDRANEQFF
>TRBV11-2
CASILGTAFRRTGDGYTF
>TRBV28
CASRVPSNEQFF
>TRBV5-1
CASSPTGLRSYEQYF
>TRBV13
CASSLGGSYEQYF
>TRBV5-1
CASSPSGDSYNEQFF
>TRBV19
CASSIGPGQGSGNQPQHF
>TRBV4-3
CASSQGAHGEEKLFF
>TRBV13
CASSFRGGRSREQYF
>TRBV27
CASRSQVYTEAFF
>TRBV18
CASSSQETQYF
>TRBV7-2
CASSTGTQETQYF
>TRBV18
CASSPPGASGANVLTF
>TRBV4-1
CASSQGMTSASYNEQFF
>TRBV7-2
CASSRGSGTNEKLFF
>TRBV7-3
CASSRLAGGTGTGELFF
>TRBV18
CATIESDFNNSPLHF
>TRBV6-5
CASSSPGGPQETQYF
>TRBV19
CASSIRGDQPQHF
>TRBV6-1
CASTDRETSYEQYF
>TRBV10-1
CASSESLQGSTDTQYF
>TRBV9
CASRQGTGYGYTF
>TRBV14
CASSHENLAGTDTQYF
>TRBV9
CASSVVPTETSSYNEQFF
>TRBV5-1
CASSLPGTSGRNEQYF
>TRBV7-9
CSSSLGGGGSEKLFF
>TRBV27
CASSFRSRAGYTF
>TRBV6-5
CASGLDGAGAQYF
>TRBV9
CASSVGQGLSSGELFF
>TRBV4-3
CASSLRRGGTPLHF
>TRBV10-2
CASRAGAVYNEQFF
>TRBV10-3
CAIKTGDSEAFF
>TRBV30
CACQAQYQPQHF
>TRBV11-2
CASSPTGHSYTF
>TRBV27
CASSSRAGGEYNEQFF